Ten or more counts support the clone carrying this TCR beta chain. A read error is possible here, since a much larger clone lies one base away. Other DNA variants within this sample encode the same CDR3. In germline, CDR1 is MRHNA, CDR2 SNTAGT. The CDR3 sequence is 13 residues long. From the PCR reads, TCRdb re-called clones with MiXCR. The sample yields 30,000 to 35,000 clones, approximately 32% seen once. This entry is derived from a study of metastatic and nonmetastatic thyroid tumors. Thyroid surgery was performed in patients who had received no treatment beforehand. The chain joins TRBV6-4 to TRBJ1-5, with D maybe TRBD1 (5 bases). The receptor comes from a female donor with papillary thyroid cancer or a benign thyroid nodule (not recorded which). Some clones in this sample may be carry-over from other donors' samples. The sample taken for sequencing was blood. In nucleotides, the CDR3 is TGTGCCAGCAGCGGGCAGGGAGTGCAGCCCCAGCACTTT. Amino acid sequence: CASSGQGVQPQHF.